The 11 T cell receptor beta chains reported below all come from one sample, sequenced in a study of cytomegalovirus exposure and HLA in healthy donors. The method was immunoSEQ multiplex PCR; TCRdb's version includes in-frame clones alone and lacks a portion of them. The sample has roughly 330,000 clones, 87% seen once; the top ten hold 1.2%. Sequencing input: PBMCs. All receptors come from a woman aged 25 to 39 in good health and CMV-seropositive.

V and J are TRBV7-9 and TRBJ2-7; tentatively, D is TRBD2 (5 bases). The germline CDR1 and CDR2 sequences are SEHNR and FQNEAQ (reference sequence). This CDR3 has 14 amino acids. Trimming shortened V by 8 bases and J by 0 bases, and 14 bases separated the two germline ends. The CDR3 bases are TGTGCCAGCTCGACACGAGGGTCCTCCTACGAGCAGTACTTC. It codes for CASSTRGSSYEQYF.

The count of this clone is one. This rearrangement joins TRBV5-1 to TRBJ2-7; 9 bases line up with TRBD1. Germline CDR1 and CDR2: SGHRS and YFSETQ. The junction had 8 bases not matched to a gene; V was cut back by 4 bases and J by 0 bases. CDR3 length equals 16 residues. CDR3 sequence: CASSAGQGPGSYEQYF. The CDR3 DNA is TGCGCCAGCAGCGCCGGACAGGGGCCGGGCTCCTACGAGCAGTACTTC. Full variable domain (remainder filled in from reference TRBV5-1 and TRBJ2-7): KAGVTQTPRYLIKTRGQQVTLSCSPISGHRSVSWYQQTPGQGLQFLFEYFSETQRNKGNFPGRFSGRQFSNSRSEMNVSTLELGDSALYLCASSAGQGPGSYEQYFGPGTRLTVT.

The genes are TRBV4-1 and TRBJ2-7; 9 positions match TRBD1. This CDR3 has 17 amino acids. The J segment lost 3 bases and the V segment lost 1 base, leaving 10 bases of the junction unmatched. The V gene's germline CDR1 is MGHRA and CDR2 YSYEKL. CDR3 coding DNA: TGCGCCAGCAGCCAAGTGAGACGGGACAGGGAGAACTACGAGCAGTACTTC. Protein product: CASSQVRRDRENYEQYF.

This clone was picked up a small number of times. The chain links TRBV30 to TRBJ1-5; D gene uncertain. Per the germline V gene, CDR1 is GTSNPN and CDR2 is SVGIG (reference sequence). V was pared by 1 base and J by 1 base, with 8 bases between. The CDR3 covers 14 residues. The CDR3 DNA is TGTGCCTGGAGTGCTGGTCTGAGCAATCAGCCCCAGCATTTT. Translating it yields CAWSAGLSNQPQHF.

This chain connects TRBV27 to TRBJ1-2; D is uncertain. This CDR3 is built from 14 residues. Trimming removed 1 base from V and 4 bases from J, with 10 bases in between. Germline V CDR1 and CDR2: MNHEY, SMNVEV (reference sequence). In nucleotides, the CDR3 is TGTGCCAGCAGTTTATTAGGGAGTGGCTATGGCTACACCTTC. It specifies CASSLLGSGYGYTF.

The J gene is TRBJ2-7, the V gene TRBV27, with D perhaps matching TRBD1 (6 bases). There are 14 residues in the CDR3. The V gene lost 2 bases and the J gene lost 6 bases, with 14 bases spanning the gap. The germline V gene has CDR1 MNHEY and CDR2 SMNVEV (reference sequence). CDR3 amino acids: CASSLRPQGPEQYF. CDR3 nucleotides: TGTGCCAGCAGTTTAAGGCCACAGGGCCCCGAGCAGTACTTC.

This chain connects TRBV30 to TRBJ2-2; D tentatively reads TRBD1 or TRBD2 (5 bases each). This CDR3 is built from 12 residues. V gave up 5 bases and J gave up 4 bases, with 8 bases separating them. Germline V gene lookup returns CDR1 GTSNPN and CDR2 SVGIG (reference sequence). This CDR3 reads CAWGTGTGELFF. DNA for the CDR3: TGTGCCTGGGGGACGGGCACCGGGGAGCTGTTTTTT.

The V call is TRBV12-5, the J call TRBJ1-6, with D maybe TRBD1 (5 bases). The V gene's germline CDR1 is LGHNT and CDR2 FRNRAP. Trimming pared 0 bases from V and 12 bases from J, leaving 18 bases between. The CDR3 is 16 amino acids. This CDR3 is CASGLVPGTEPIPLHF. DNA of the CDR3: TGTGCTAGTGGTTTGGTCCCCGGGACGGAACCTATACCCCTCCACTTT.

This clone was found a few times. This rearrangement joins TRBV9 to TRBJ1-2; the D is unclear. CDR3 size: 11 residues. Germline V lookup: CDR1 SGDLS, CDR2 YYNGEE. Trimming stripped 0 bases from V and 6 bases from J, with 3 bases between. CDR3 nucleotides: TGTGCCAGCAGCGTAGGGGATGGCTACACCTTC. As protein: CASSVGDGYTF.

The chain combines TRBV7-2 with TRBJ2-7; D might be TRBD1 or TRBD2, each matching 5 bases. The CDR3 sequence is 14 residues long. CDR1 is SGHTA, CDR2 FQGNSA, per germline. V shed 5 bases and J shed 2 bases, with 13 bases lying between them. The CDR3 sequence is CASSPGRDPYEQYF. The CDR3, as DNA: TGTGCCAGCAGCCCAGGCCGGGACCCCTACGAGCAGTACTTC.

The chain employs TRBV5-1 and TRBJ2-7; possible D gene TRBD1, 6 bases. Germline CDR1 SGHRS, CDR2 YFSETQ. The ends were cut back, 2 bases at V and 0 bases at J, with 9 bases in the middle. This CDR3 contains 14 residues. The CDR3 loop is CASSFLQGSYEQYF. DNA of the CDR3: TGCGCCAGCAGCTTCTTACAGGGCTCCTACGAGCAGTACTTC.